Listed below are T cell receptor beta chains from one sample, sequenced in a study of T cells in Graves' hyperthyroidism and ophthalmopathy. TCRdb redid the calling of the multiplex PCR reads with MiXCR, one entry per CDR3 protein. The sample has about 350,000 distinct CDR3 sequences, around 18% seen once. What was sequenced was blood. These TCRs come from a woman in her forties with Graves' ophthalmopathy. Both conserved end residues are part of each CDR3. Fields, in order: CDR3 DNA, CDR3 protein, D gene, V gene, clone size, J gene. The D gene is left open where the match is weak. Only some rows state a clone size, as once, few, many or a class for expanded clones.

DNA: TGTGCCAGCAGTTTAGGTCTAGCGCTACCCGTAGCCAAAAACATTCAGTACTTC
CDR3: CASSLGLALPVAKNIQYF
D: .
V: TRBV28
size: many
J: TRBJ2-4

DNA: TGCGCCAGCAGCTTGGAGGTTAACGGAAACTATGGCTACACCTTC
CDR3: CASSLEVNGNYGYTF
D: .
V: TRBV5-1
size: many
J: TRBJ1-2

DNA: TGTGCCAGCAGCCCACAGATGGAATTCTACGAGCAGTACTTC
CDR3: CASSPQMEFYEQYF
D: .
V: TRBV9
size: many
J: TRBJ2-7

DNA: TGTGCCAGCAGCCCGACTGGAACCGTCGAGCAGTACTTC
CDR3: CASSPTGTVEQYF
D: .
V: TRBV11-2
size: .
J: TRBJ2-7

DNA: TGTGCCAGCAGTGATCACGGGGGCAGCAATCAGCCCCAGCATTTT
CDR3: CASSDHGGSNQPQHF
D: .
V: TRBV12-3/TRBV12-4
size: many
J: TRBJ1-5

DNA: TGTGCCAGCAGGGCAGCTGGAACCGGGGAGCTGTTTTTT
CDR3: CASRAAGTGELFF
D: .
V: TRBV6-1
size: many
J: TRBJ2-2

DNA: TGTGCCAGCAGTAGGGCGGGTTTAGGAAACACTGAAGCTTTCTTT
CDR3: CASSRAGLGNTEAFF
D: .
V: TRBV27
size: many
J: TRBJ1-1

DNA: TGTGCCAGCAGTTACGCAGGGAGGGGTCAGCCCCAGCATTTT
CDR3: CASSYAGRGQPQHF
D: .
V: TRBV6-2/TRBV6-3
size: many
J: TRBJ1-5

DNA: TGTGCCAGCACTCCATCTGACAGCTTAGACTCGATGAACACTGAAGCTTTCTTT
CDR3: CASTPSDSLDSMNTEAFF
D: .
V: TRBV6-2/TRBV6-3
size: few
J: TRBJ1-1

DNA: TGCGCCAGCAGCCAACCAGGGGCGAGCTCTGGGGCCAACGTCCTGACTTTC
CDR3: CASSQPGASSGANVLTF
D: .
V: TRBV4-1
size: few
J: TRBJ2-6

DNA: TGTGCCAGCACCCCGGGACAGGGGGCTACTGAAGCTTTCTTT
CDR3: CASTPGQGATEAFF
D: TRBD1
V: TRBV12-3/TRBV12-4
size: .
J: TRBJ1-1

DNA: TGTGCCAGCAGAAAAATGACAGGTTCGAACACTGAAGCTTTCTTT
CDR3: CASRKMTGSNTEAFF
D: .
V: TRBV28
size: many
J: TRBJ1-1

DNA: TGTGCCAGCAGTGAAATAGGGGAGCAGTACTTC
CDR3: CASSEIGEQYF
D: .
V: TRBV6-1
size: many
J: TRBJ2-7

DNA: TGTGCCAGCAGCCCGCTCGTCGGCAATCAGCCCCAGCATTTT
CDR3: CASSPLVGNQPQHF
D: .
V: TRBV28
size: many
J: TRBJ1-5

DNA: TGCAGCGTTGAATTGAGTCCCGGGGAGCTGTTTTTT
CDR3: CSVELSPGELFF
D: .
V: TRBV29-1
size: .
J: TRBJ2-2

DNA: TGCGCCAGCAGCGGGCTGCTAGGCGCTGAAGCTTTCTTT
CDR3: CASSGLLGAEAFF
D: .
V: TRBV5-1
size: .
J: TRBJ1-1

DNA: TGTGCCAGCAGCCAGGCTACTAGCGCGTCCTACGAGCAGTACTTC
CDR3: CASSQATSASYEQYF
D: TRBD2
V: TRBV7-2
size: many
J: TRBJ2-7

DNA: TGCAGTGCTAGAGAGGTACACCCAAACACTGAAGCTTGCTTT
CDR3: CSAREVHPNTEACF
D: .
V: TRBV20-1
size: .
J: TRBJ1-1

DNA: TGTGCCAGTGCCGGGACCTTCAATGAGCAGTTCTTC
CDR3: CASAGTFNEQFF
D: .
V: TRBV19
size: many
J: TRBJ2-1

DNA: TGTGCCAGCATTTTTAGTCAATACGAGCAGTTCTTC
CDR3: CASIFSQYEQFF
D: .
V: TRBV27
size: .
J: TRBJ2-1

DNA: TGCAGTGCTCCTCACCCGACTAGCGGGATAATCTACGAGCAGTACTTC
CDR3: CSAPHPTSGIIYEQYF
D: TRBD2
V: TRBV20-1
size: .
J: TRBJ2-7

DNA: TGTGCCAGCGTCGCGGCGGGGGACTACGAGCAGTACTTC
CDR3: CASVAAGDYEQYF
D: TRBD2
V: TRBV12-3/TRBV12-4
size: many
J: TRBJ2-7

DNA: TGTGCCAGTAGTACCCAGGGAGGACCCTACGAGCAGTACTTC
CDR3: CASSTQGGPYEQYF
D: .
V: TRBV19
size: many
J: TRBJ2-7

DNA: TGTGCCACCAGTGATCCTACCGCCTCGTCTGGGGCCAACGTCCTGACTTTC
CDR3: CATSDPTASSGANVLTF
D: .
V: TRBV24-1
size: many
J: TRBJ2-6

DNA: TGCAGTGCCCCCGTTCCGGGACGTCTCAATCAGCCCCAGCATTTT
CDR3: CSAPVPGRLNQPQHF
D: .
V: TRBV20-1
size: many
J: TRBJ1-5

DNA: TGTGCCAGCAGTTCTCCGGCGGCAGCCACACGGGCACCCCTCCACTTT
CDR3: CASSSPAAATRAPLHF
D: .
V: TRBV28
size: .
J: TRBJ1-6

DNA: TGTGCCTGGATTGTGGGGTCACGAGAGCAGTACTTC
CDR3: CAWIVGSREQYF
D: .
V: TRBV30
size: many
J: TRBJ2-7

DNA: TGTGCCAGCAGTTTACAACCCTTGTTACGTGAAGCTTTCTTT
CDR3: CASSLQPLLREAFF
D: .
V: TRBV28
size: many
J: TRBJ1-1

DNA: TGTGCCAGCAACCACCCGAAGGACTATCCCTACGAGCAGTACTTC
CDR3: CASNHPKDYPYEQYF
D: .
V: TRBV6-2/TRBV6-3
size: .
J: TRBJ2-7

DNA: TGTGCCAGCAGTTTACTTGGGGGGACTAGCGGGAGTGAGCACGAGCAGTACTTC
CDR3: CASSLLGGTSGSEHEQYF
D: TRBD2
V: TRBV12-3/TRBV12-4
size: .
J: TRBJ2-7

DNA: TGTGCCAGCAGCCCAGCTGAAGTGAACACTGAAGCTTTCTTT
CDR3: CASSPAEVNTEAFF
D: .
V: TRBV28
size: few
J: TRBJ1-1

DNA: TGTGCCAGCAGGTTAGCGGGAGGGCCAGAAGAGCAGTACTTC
CDR3: CASRLAGGPEEQYF
D: TRBD2
V: TRBV12-3/TRBV12-4
size: .
J: TRBJ2-7

DNA: TGTGCCAGCAGCCATGGACAGGTGAACACTGAAGCTTTCTTT
CDR3: CASSHGQVNTEAFF
D: TRBD1
V: TRBV3-1
size: few
J: TRBJ1-1

DNA: TGTGCCAGCAGTTTAAAGGCAGAGACCCAGTACTTC
CDR3: CASSLKAETQYF
D: .
V: TRBV12-3/TRBV12-4
size: many
J: TRBJ2-5

DNA: TGTGCCAGCAGTTTTTCGGGAGTATTCTACGAGCAGTACTTC
CDR3: CASSFSGVFYEQYF
D: .
V: TRBV27
size: many
J: TRBJ2-7

DNA: TGTGCCAGCAATAGCGACAGGGGGGGCTACGAGCAGTACTTC
CDR3: CASNSDRGGYEQYF
D: TRBD1
V: TRBV6-5
size: many
J: TRBJ2-7

DNA: TGCAGTGCTAACAAGATCGGATTAGCGGGGCTACGGGCCTACGAGCAGTACTTC
CDR3: CSANKIGLAGLRAYEQYF
D: TRBD2
V: TRBV20-1
size: many
J: TRBJ2-7

DNA: TGTGCCAGCAGTTTAGACGGATGGGGGCTTGGCAATCAGCCCCAGCATTTT
CDR3: CASSLDGWGLGNQPQHF
D: .
V: TRBV12-3/TRBV12-4
size: many
J: TRBJ1-5

DNA: TGTGCCAGCAGTGAGGTCGGGGGTCCAAATCAGCCCCAGCATTTT
CDR3: CASSEVGGPNQPQHF
D: .
V: TRBV6-1
size: many
J: TRBJ1-5

DNA: TGTGCCAGCAGTTCGGACGGATTCAATCAGACCCAGTACTTC
CDR3: CASSSDGFNQTQYF
D: .
V: TRBV6-5
size: .
J: TRBJ2-5

DNA: TGCAGTGCTAGACAGGGCTTGGTTGGGGAGCAGTACTTC
CDR3: CSARQGLVGEQYF
D: .
V: TRBV20-1
size: many
J: TRBJ2-7

DNA: TGCGCCAGCAGCGGAGGTGGGAAGGTGAGCTCCTACGAGCAGTACTTC
CDR3: CASSGGGKVSSYEQYF
D: .
V: TRBV5-1
size: many
J: TRBJ2-7

DNA: TGTGCCAGCAGCTTAGCGTCAGGCAGGGGATCCGGAAACACCATATATTTT
CDR3: CASSLASGRGSGNTIYF
D: .
V: TRBV7-6
size: .
J: TRBJ1-3

DNA: TGTGCCAGCCGACCCGTAGGCGGGACTATTCAAGAGACCCAGTACTTC
CDR3: CASRPVGGTIQETQYF
D: TRBD2
V: TRBV27
size: many
J: TRBJ2-5

DNA: TGTGCCAGCACAGCGGGCATACTCACCGGGGAGCTGTTTTTT
CDR3: CASTAGILTGELFF
D: .
V: TRBV2
size: many
J: TRBJ2-2

DNA: TGTGCCAGCAGCTTAGGTTCCGGGACAAAAAACTATGGCTACACCTTC
CDR3: CASSLGSGTKNYGYTF
D: .
V: TRBV11-2
size: .
J: TRBJ1-2

DNA: TGTGCCAGCAGACCGGACAGGGGTTACCCCTACGAGCAGTACTTC
CDR3: CASRPDRGYPYEQYF
D: TRBD1
V: TRBV6-2/TRBV6-3
size: many
J: TRBJ2-7

DNA: TGCAGCGTTGAAGAATCTACCCTAGGCTACACCTTC
CDR3: CSVEESTLGYTF
D: .
V: TRBV29-1
size: many
J: TRBJ1-2

DNA: TGTGCCAGCAGTTACGACAGGGGTTACCAAGAGACCCAGTACTTC
CDR3: CASSYDRGYQETQYF
D: TRBD1
V: TRBV27
size: .
J: TRBJ2-5

DNA: TGTGCCAGCAGTCAAGGACAGGGGGCAAGCTTC
CDR3: CASSQGQGASF
D: TRBD1
V: TRBV6-2/TRBV6-3
size: many
J: TRBJ2-7

DNA: TGCGCCAGCAAAGGGATAGCGGGAGCGTCCTACGAGCAGTACTTC
CDR3: CASKGIAGASYEQYF
D: TRBD2
V: TRBV5-1
size: many
J: TRBJ2-7

DNA: TGTGCCAGCAGCTGTACTGGGTGTGAGACCCAGTACTTC
CDR3: CASSCTGCETQYF
D: .
V: TRBV7-3
size: .
J: TRBJ2-5